This is a list of T cell receptor beta chains from one sample in a study of control samples from healthy donors and cancer patients. TCRdb's copy holds only in-frame clones and misses some; the assay was immunoSEQ multiplex PCR. The table lists 90,000 or so clones, roughly 90% of them singletons, with over 13% in the top ten. Sequencing was done on a sample of blood. These receptors came from a woman aged 65 to 85 in good health. Both conserved end residues are part of each CDR3. D genes are given only for firm matches. Only some rows state a clone size, as once, few, many or a class for expanded clones.

V,J,D,size,CDR3,DNA
TRBV29-1,TRBJ2-6,.,.,CSVTESSGANVLTF,TGCAGCGTGACAGAGAGCTCTGGGGCCAACGTCCTGACTTTC
TRBV13,TRBJ2-7,.,.,CASSLAGGAYEQYF,TGTGCCAGCAGCTTAGCTGGGGGGGCGTACGAGCAGTACTTC
TRBV12-3/TRBV12-4,TRBJ2-1,TRBD2,.,CASRSTGTSKFF,TGTGCCAGCAGATCCACCGGGACTAGCAAGTTCTTC
TRBV27,TRBJ2-2,TRBD2,once,CASSPSGGANTGELFF,TGTGCCAGCAGTCCCTCGGGAGGTGCGAACACCGGGGAGCTGTTTTTT
TRBV20-1,TRBJ1-2,TRBD1,.,CSARTGGGYTF,TGCAGTGCTAGGACAGGGGGCGGCTACACCTTC
TRBV30,TRBJ1-2,.,once,CAWSRIVHGYTF,TGTGCCTGGAGTAGGATAGTCCATGGCTACACCTTC
TRBV18,TRBJ1-3,.,.,CASSQGSGNTIYF,TGTGCCAGCTCACAGGGCTCTGGAAACACCATATATTTT
TRBV5-6,TRBJ2-5,.,.,CASSLAPGAGHETQYF,TGTGCCAGCAGCTTGGCTCCGGGCGCGGGGCACGAGACCCAGTACTTC
TRBV6-5,TRBJ1-1,.,.,CASPNTMNTEAFF,TGTGCCAGCCCTAACACAATGAACACTGAAGCTTTCTTT
TRBV20-1,TRBJ1-3,.,.,CSAAIGNTIYF,TGCAGTGCCGCTATTGGAAACACCATATATTTT
TRBV3-1/TRBV3-2,TRBJ1-5,.,.,CASSGGLNQPQHF,TGTGCCAGCAGCGGGGGGCTCAATCAGCCCCAGCATTTT
TRBV10-3,TRBJ2-5,.,.,CATRLRETQYF,TGTGCCACCAGACTTCGGGAGACCCAGTACTTC
TRBV3-1/TRBV3-2,TRBJ2-2,TRBD1,.,CASSQGQGTGELFF,TGTGCCAGCAGTCAAGGACAGGGCACCGGGGAGCTGTTTTTT
TRBV10-3,TRBJ1-2,.,.,CAISGPSLSYTF,TGTGCCATCAGCGGACCCTCTTTGAGCTACACCTTC
TRBV18,TRBJ2-7,TRBD2,.,CASSPPSSGSFYEQYF,TGTGCCAGCTCACCACCGTCTAGCGGGAGTTTCTACGAGCAGTACTTC